This T cell receptor beta chain was obtained from a study of T cells in Graves' hyperthyroidism and ophthalmopathy. Notes on the study in general: Model-based prediction identified ophthalmopathy a median about 7 months prior to its onset.

Trimming stripped 6 bases from V and 4 bases from J, with 16 bases between. Germline V lookup: CDR1 GTSNPN, CDR2 SVGIG (reference sequence). This CDR3 spans 14 amino acids. Amplification yielded TCR beta CDR3 regions, with RNA transcripts as the source. HTBI primers drove first-round RT-PCR of the TCR CDR3. Each CDR3 protein gets one entry after TCRdb re-called the multiplex PCR reads with MiXCR. Of approximately 690,000 distinct CDR3 sequences in the sample, under 25% were seen once. In its sample, this clonotype was seen a few times. The antigen is undetermined. Ophthalmopathy patients all had a Clinical Activity Score of at least 3, a NOSPECS grade of at least 4 and disease under 3 months old.

The sequence derives from a man aged 30 to 45 with Graves' ophthalmopathy. This rearrangement joins TRBV30 to TRBJ2-1; either TRBD1 or TRBD2 may fit D (7 bases each). The specimen was blood. The DNA of the CDR3 is TGTGCCTGCTCAGACAGGGAGGGGTACAATGAGCAGTTCTTC. Protein sequence: CACSDREGYNEQFF.